The 16 T cell receptor beta chains presented below share a single source sample, sequenced in a study of T cells in Graves' hyperthyroidism and ophthalmopathy (dated by TCRdb to the late 2010s). The library was generated by multiplex PCR. TCRdb names Illumina HiSeq 2000 as the instrument used. TCR beta CDR3 regions were amplified from RNA transcripts. The first round of RT-PCR for the TCR CDR3 was performed with the HTBI primer set and the Qiagen OneStep RT-PCR kit. TCRdb's own reprocessing of the public reads used fastp at Q25 and MiXCR and kept productive beta chains. Here each entry gathers all rows of one CDR3 protein and keeps the most common genes and DNA. The sample table holds some 690,000 distinct CDR3 sequences, of which 15% to 20% were seen once. The ten top clones hold roughly a sixth of the sample. The sequenced sample was blood. These receptors came from a man in his fifties with Graves' hyperthyroidism.

This sequence joins TRBV28 and TRBJ1-1, with D maybe TRBD1 (5 bases). This CDR3 has 17 residues. Trimming took off 1 base at V and 4 bases at J, with 19 bases between the two ends. The V gene's germline CDR1 is MDHEN and CDR2 SYDVKM. DNA for the CDR3: TGTGCCAGCAGTTTATCCGGGACGCGAAAAAGGGGCACTGAAGCTTTCTTT. It codes for CASSLSGTRKRGTEAFF. The full variable domain, rest sourced from reference TRBV28 and TRBJ1-1, is DVKVTQSSRYLVKRTGEKVFLECVQDMDHENMFWYRQDPGLGLRLIYFSYDVKMKEKGDIPEGYSVSREKKERFSLILESASTNQTSMYLCASSLSGTRKRGTEAFFGQGTRLTVV.

As to this clonotype: A much larger clone is a single base away; this may be a read error. The chain couples TRBV28 to TRBJ2-3; 9 bases map to TRBD2. The CDR3 extends over 15 amino acids. V trimming: 6 bases; J trimming: 4 bases; junction bases outside the gene matches: 8. Germline-derived CDR1 and CDR2 are MDHEN and SYDVKM. The CDR3 sequence: CASSPISGSADTQYF. CDR3 bases: TGTGCCAGCAGCCCGATTAGCGGGAGTGCAGATACGCAGTATTTT. Full variable domain (missing parts from reference TRBV28 and TRBJ2-3): DVKVTQSSRYLVKRTGEKVFLECVQDMDHENMFWYRQDPGLGLRLIYFSYDVKMKEKGDIPEGYSVSREKKERFSLILESASTNQTSMYLCASSPISGSADTQYFGPGTRLTVL.

A few counts support this clonotype. The chain carries TRBV20-1 and TRBJ2-7, with D hard to call. Trimming took off 1 base at V and 2 bases at J, with 9 bases between the two ends. Germline CDR1 DFQATT, CDR2 SNEGSKA (reference sequence). The CDR3 loop spans 13 amino acids. The DNA of the CDR3 is TGCAGTGCTAGAGTTCGGAGAGCCTACGAGCAGTACTTC. It translates to CSARVRRAYEQYF.

The rearrangement links TRBV19 to TRBJ2-7; 11 bases are a match to TRBD2. Germline CDR1 reads LNHDA; CDR2 reads SQIVND (reference sequence). The ends lost 4 bases at V and 3 bases at J; junction bases unmatched: 5. The CDR3 runs to 15 residues. The CDR3 nucleotides are TGTGCCAGTAGTACAACTAGCGGGAGAAGCTACGAGCAGTACTTC. Translation gives CASSTTSGRSYEQYF.

This clonotype was recorded at least ten times. The J gene is TRBJ2-7, the V gene TRBV7-3, with 7 bases that match TRBD1. This CDR3 region has 15 residues. J gave up 3 bases and V 1 base, and 6 bases lay outside the gene matches. CDR1 and CDR2 from the germline V gene are SGHTA and FQGTGA. For the CDR3, the DNA is TGTGCCAGCAGCTTAAACGCAGGGGGAGACTACGAGCAGTACTTC. Residues: CASSLNAGGDYEQYF. The whole variable domain, remainder taken from reference TRBV7-3 and TRBJ2-7, is GAGVSQTPSNKVTEKGKYVELRCDPISGHTALYWYRQSLGQGPEFLIYFQGTGAADDSGLPNDRFFAVRPEGSVSTLKIQRTERGDSAVYLCASSLNAGGDYEQYFGPGTRLTVT.

For this clonotype: Just one base apart from a much larger clone, this may be a read error. The J gene is TRBJ2-2, the V gene TRBV7-2; either TRBD1 or TRBD2 may supply D (5 bases each). The germline V gene encodes CDR1 SGHTA and CDR2 FQGNSA. CDR3 size: 16 residues. The CDR3 loop is CASSYLGTANTRELFF. Here the CDR3 DNA reads TGTGCCAGCAGCTACCTCGGGACGGCGAACACCCGGGAGCTGTTTTTT.

This clonotype was recorded a few times. The V call is TRBV14, the J call TRBJ2-2; no clear D gene. This CDR3 is 15 amino acids long. Trimming removed 4 bases from V and 1 base from J, with 10 bases in between. Germline CDR1 reads SGHDN; CDR2 reads FVKESK. The CDR3 protein is CASSRDSGNTGELFF. The CDR3 nucleotides read TGTGCCAGCAGCCGCGACTCCGGGAACACCGGGGAGCTGTTTTTT.

This clonotype has more than one count but fewer than ten. This chain uses TRBV28 with TRBJ1-2; 12 nucleotides match TRBD1. CDR3 size: 16 residues. The trim removed 7 bases at V and 8 bases at J, leaving 14 bases unmatched. Per the germline V gene, CDR1 is MDHEN and CDR2 is SYDVKM. The CDR3 is CASTAVGTGGAGGYTF. CDR3 in DNA: TGTGCCAGCACCGCGGTAGGGACAGGGGGCGCCGGGGGCTACACCTTC.

At least ten counts were recorded for this clonotype. The chain is built from TRBV10-3 and TRBJ2-5, with D possibly TRBD2 on 5 matching bases. The germline V gene encodes CDR1 ENHRY and CDR2 SYGVKD. V was pared by 6 bases and J by 0 bases, with 8 bases between. CDR3 length: 13 residues. CDR3 in DNA: TGTGCCATCAGCGCTAGCAACCAAGAGACCCAGTACTTC. It is translated as CAISASNQETQYF.

This clonotype occurred many times. The DNA for the CDR3 is TGTGCCATCAGTGTTGATAACAGGGGGCGTCAAGACTACACCTTC. Protein product: CAISVDNRGRQDYTF. The chain uses TRBV10-3 and TRBJ1-2, with 9 bases aligning to TRBD1. V gave up 4 bases and J gave up 10 bases; unmatched junction bases: 13. The CDR3 totals 15 residues. Germline assignment: CDR1 ENHRY and CDR2 SYGVKD.

Ten or more counts support this clonotype. CDR3 bases: TGCGCCAGCAGCTTGGCCCTAGGGGGCCCGAACACCGGGGAGCTGTTTTTT. Protein sequence: CASSLALGGPNTGELFF. This chain connects TRBV5-1 to TRBJ2-2; TRBD1 aligns across 7 bases. Germline V gives CDR1 SGHRS, CDR2 YFSETQ. This CDR3 comprises 17 residues. The junction had 5 bases not matched to a gene; V was cut back by 0 bases and J by 0 bases.

This clonotype occurred a few times. The genes are TRBV4-2 and TRBJ2-7; TRBD2 matches at 10 bases. The CDR3 sequence is 14 residues long. With V trimmed by 0 bases and J by 7 bases, 3 bases remained unmatched. Germline CDR1 LGHNA, CDR2 YNFKEQ. The chain's CDR3 is CASSQDLAGVEQYF. CDR3 nucleotides: TGTGCCAGCAGCCAAGACCTAGCGGGAGTTGAGCAGTACTTC.

A remark on this clonotype: At one end, the junction sequence differs from germline, possibly due to a read error. The V call is TRBV29-1, the J call TRBJ2-1, with D maybe TRBD2 (6 bases). The CDR3 covers 15 residues. From germline, CDR1 is SQVTM and CDR2 ANQGSEA. The CDR3 reads CSALLYGGLGNEQLF. As DNA, the CDR3 is TGCAGCGCGCTCCTTTATGGGGGACTGGGCAATGAGCAGCTCTTC.

Ten or more counts support this clonotype. This sequence joins TRBV6-1 and TRBJ2-3; 14 bases are shared with TRBD2. This CDR3 spans 17 amino acids. CDR1 is MNHNS, CDR2 SASEGT, per germline. Unmatched junction bases numbered 9, after V lost 7 bases and J lost 3 bases. In DNA, the CDR3 is TGTGCCAGCAACCAAAGGGGACTAGCGGGAGTAACAGATACGCAGTATTTT. Its translation: CASNQRGLAGVTDTQYF.

V gene TRBV12-3 or TRBV12-4 combines with J gene TRBJ1-5; D unresolved. The CDR3 consists of 14 residues. V dropped 3 bases and J dropped 10 bases, with 16 bases sitting between them. The CDR3 DNA reads as TGTGCCAGCAGTTTTGTCGGTGTTTCGGATCCCCAGCATTTT. Translated: CASSFVGVSDPQHF.

The chain carries TRBV6-2 or TRBV6-3 and TRBJ1-6, with D uncertain. The CDR3 totals 17 residues. Germline V lookup: CDR1 MNHEY, CDR2 SVGEGT. V was shortened by 5 bases and J by 0 bases, with 14 bases between the two germline ends. Here the CDR3 DNA reads TGTGCCAGCAGTCCAGGACGCGAGAGCTCCTATAATTCACCCCTCCACTTT. This translates into CASSPGRESSYNSPLHF.